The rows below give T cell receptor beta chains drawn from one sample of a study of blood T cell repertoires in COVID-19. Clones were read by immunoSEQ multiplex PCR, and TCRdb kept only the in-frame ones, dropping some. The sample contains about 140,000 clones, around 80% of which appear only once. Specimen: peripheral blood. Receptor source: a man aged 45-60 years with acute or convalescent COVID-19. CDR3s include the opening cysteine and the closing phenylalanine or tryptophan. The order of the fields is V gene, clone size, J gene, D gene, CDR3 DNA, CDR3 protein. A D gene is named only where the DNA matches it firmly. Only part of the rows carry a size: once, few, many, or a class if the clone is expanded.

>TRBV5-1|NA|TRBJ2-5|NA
TGCGCCAGCAGCTTGGTGCAGGGAGGCAGGTATGGAGAGACCCAGTACTTC
CASSLVQGGRYGETQYF
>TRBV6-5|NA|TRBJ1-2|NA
TGTGCCAGCCTGAAGAGAGGTTTGGGCTACACCTTC
CASLKRGLGYTF
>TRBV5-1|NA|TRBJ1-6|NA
TGCGCCAGCAGCTCGGCCGGAGAGGTGAATTCACCCCTCCACTTT
CASSSAGEVNSPLHF
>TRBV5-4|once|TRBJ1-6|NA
TGTGCCAGCAGCCCTGGACAGAATAATTCACCCCTCCACTTT
CASSPGQNNSPLHF
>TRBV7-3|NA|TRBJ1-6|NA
TGTGCCAGCAGCTTAAATCCGGGGTATTCACCCCTCCACTTT
CASSLNPGYSPLHF
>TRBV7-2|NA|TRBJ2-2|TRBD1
TGTGCCAGCAGCTTAACAGGGGCTGTGAACACCGGGGAGCTGTTTTTT
CASSLTGAVNTGELFF
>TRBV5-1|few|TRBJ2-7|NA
TGCGCCAGCAGCTTGGTACTGGGCGAGGGGGTCGAGCAGTACTTC
CASSLVLGEGVEQYF
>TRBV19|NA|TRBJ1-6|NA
TGTGCCAGTACCGAGGTACGAGATTCACCCCTCCACTTT
CASTEVRDSPLHF
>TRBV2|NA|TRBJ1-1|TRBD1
TGTGCCAGCAGTAGACAGGGAATAGAGACTGAAGCTTTCTTT
CASSRQGIETEAFF
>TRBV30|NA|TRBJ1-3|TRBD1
TGTGCCTGGAGTAGGGGACAGGGGGCCCGCTCTGGAAACACCATATATTTT
CAWSRGQGARSGNTIYF
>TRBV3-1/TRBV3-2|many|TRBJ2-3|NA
TGTGCCAGCAGCCAAGGGTTAGCAGATACGCAGTATTTT
CASSQGLADTQYF
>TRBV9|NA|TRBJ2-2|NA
TGTGCCAGCAGCGTAAATGCGGGGGCAAACACCGGGGAGCTGTTTTTT
CASSVNAGANTGELFF
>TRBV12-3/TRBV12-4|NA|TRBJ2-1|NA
TGTGCCAGCAGGGGGCCAAATGAGCAGTTCTTC
CASRGPNEQFF
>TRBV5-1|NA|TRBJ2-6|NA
TGCGCCAGCAGAATGGAGGGGTCTGGGGCCAACGTCCTGACTTTC
CASRMEGSGANVLTF
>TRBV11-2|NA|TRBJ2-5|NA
TGTGCCAGCAGCCCCCGAGACCGGGGTCAAGAGACCCAGTACTTC
CASSPRDRGQETQYF
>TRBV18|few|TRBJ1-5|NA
TGTGCCAGCTCACCACAGGAGAATAGCAATCAGCCCCAGCATTTT
CASSPQENSNQPQHF
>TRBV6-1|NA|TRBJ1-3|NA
TGTGCCAGCAGTGAAGTCAGGAACTCTGGAAACACCATATATTTT
CASSEVRNSGNTIYF
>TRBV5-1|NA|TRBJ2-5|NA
TGCGCCAGCAGCTTGCTTAGTACTCAAGAGACCCAGTACTTC
CASSLLSTQETQYF
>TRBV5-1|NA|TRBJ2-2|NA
TGCGCCAGCAGCTTGGGGCAGAACACCGGGGAGCTGTTTTTT
CASSLGQNTGELFF
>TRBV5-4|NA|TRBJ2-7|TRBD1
TGTGCCAGCAGCTCCCAAGGGACAGGGGGCTACGAGCAGTACTTC
CASSSQGTGGYEQYF
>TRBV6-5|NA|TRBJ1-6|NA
TGTGCCAGCAGACGACAGCACAGCAATTCACCCCTCCACTTT
CASRRQHSNSPLHF
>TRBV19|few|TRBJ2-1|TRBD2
TGTGCCAGTAGTATTGGGACTAGCGGGGCAAATGAGCAGTTCTTC
CASSIGTSGANEQFF
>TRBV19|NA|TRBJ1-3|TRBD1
TGTGCCAGTAGTATTGGTACGGGACAGTACTCTGGAAACACCATATATTTT
CASSIGTGQYSGNTIYF
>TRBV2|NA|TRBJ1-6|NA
TGTGCCACGTCCCGAGGGGGGGCAGATTCACCCCTCCACTTT
CATSRGGADSPLHF
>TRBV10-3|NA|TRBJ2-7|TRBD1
TGTGCCATCGGTCGACAGGGGGCCTACGAGCAGTACTTC
CAIGRQGAYEQYF
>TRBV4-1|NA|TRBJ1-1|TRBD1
TGCGCCAGCAGCCATAACAGGGGAACGAGCACTGAAGCTTTCTTT
CASSHNRGTSTEAFF
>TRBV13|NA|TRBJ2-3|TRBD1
TGTGCCAGCGGTTCCGGGACAGGGGACACAGATACGCAGTATTTT
CASGSGTGDTDTQYF
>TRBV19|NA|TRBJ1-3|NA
TGTGCCAGTATGCGCAGGTCTGGAAACACCATATATTTT
CASMRRSGNTIYF
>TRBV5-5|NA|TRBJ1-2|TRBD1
TGTGCCAGCAGCCCAACAGGGGGCTACTATGGCTACACCTTC
CASSPTGGYYGYTF
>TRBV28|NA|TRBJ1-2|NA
TGTGCCAGCAGAGGGACAAACTATGGCTACACCTTC
CASRGTNYGYTF
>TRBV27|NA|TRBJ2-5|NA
TGTGCCAGCAGGCCCGCGGGGCGCGGGGAGACCCAGTACTTC
CASRPAGRGETQYF
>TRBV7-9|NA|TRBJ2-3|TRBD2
TGTGCCAGCAGCTTTAGCGGGGGGGCTAAAGATACGCAGTATTTT
CASSFSGGAKDTQYF
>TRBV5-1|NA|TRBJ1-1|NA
TGCGCCAGCAGCCAAACTCCGAACACTGAAGCTTTCTTT
CASSQTPNTEAFF
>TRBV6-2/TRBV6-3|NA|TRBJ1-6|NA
TGTGCCAGCAGTTACAAGGAGAATTCACCCCTCCACTTT
CASSYKENSPLHF
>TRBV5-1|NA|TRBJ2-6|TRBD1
TGCGCCAGCAGCTTGATGGGACAGGGGTCCGGGGCCAACGTCCTGACTTTC
CASSLMGQGSGANVLTF
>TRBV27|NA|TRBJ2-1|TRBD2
TGTGCCAGCAGCCAAGCGGGGGTCTATGAGCAGTTCTTC
CASSQAGVYEQFF
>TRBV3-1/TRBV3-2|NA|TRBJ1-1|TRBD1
TGTGCCAGCAGCTCACGACAGGGTCGGGCTTTCTTT
CASSSRQGRAFF
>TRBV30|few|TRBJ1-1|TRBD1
TGTGCCTGGAGTGCGGCCCAGGGGGGAGTAGGTGAAGCTTTCTTT
CAWSAAQGGVGEAFF
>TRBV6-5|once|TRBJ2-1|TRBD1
TGTGCCAGCAGTCCGCCGGGACAGGGGGATGCTGAGCAGTTCTTC
CASSPPGQGDAEQFF
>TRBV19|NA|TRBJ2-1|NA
TGTGCCAGTAGTATCCACAGGTCCTACAATGAGCAGTTCTTC
CASSIHRSYNEQFF
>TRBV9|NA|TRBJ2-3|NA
TGTGCCAGCAGCCCACAGGCGATGGTCACAGATACGCAGTATTTT
CASSPQAMVTDTQYF
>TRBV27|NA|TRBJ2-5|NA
TGTGCCAGCAGTTCGGGGTGGTTGGAGACCCAGTACTTC
CASSSGWLETQYF
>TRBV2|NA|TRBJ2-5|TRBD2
TGTGCCAGCAGTGGGCTAGCGGGTCAAGAGACCCAGTACTTC
CASSGLAGQETQYF
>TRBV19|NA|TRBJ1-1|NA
TGTGCCAGTAGTATAGATCGACAAAGTGAAGCTTTCTTT
CASSIDRQSEAFF
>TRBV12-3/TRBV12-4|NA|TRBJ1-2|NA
TGTGCCAGCAACTTGAGAGGGGGCTACACCTTC
CASNLRGGYTF
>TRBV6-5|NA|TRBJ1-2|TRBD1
TGTGCCAGCAGTTACGACGGGACAGGGAATGGCTACACCTTC
CASSYDGTGNGYTF
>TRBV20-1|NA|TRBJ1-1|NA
TGCAGTGCTAGCGGGGGAGCTGAAGCTTTCTTT
CSASGGAEAFF
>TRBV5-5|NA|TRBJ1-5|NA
TGTGCCAGCAGCTTCACTTATAGCAATCAGCCCCAGCATTTT
CASSFTYSNQPQHF
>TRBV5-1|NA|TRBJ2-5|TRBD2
TGCGCCAGCAGCATGGGACTAACAAAAGAGACCCAGTACTTC
CASSMGLTKETQYF
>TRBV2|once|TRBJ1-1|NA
TGTGCCAGCAGTGAGCAGGGAGGCGGGAACACTGAAGCTTTCTTT
CASSEQGGGNTEAFF
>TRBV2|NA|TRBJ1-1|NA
TGTGCCAGCAGTGAGTTGTCGGTCGGCACTGAAGCTTTCTTT
CASSELSVGTEAFF
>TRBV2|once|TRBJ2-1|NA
TGTGCCAGCAGTCGCAGGGGATTGCGGGAGCAGTTCTTC
CASSRRGLREQFF
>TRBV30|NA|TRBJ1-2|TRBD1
TGTGCCTGGAGCGCCGGAACAGGGGAAGTGGATGGCTACACCTTC
CAWSAGTGEVDGYTF
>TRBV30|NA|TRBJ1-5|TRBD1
TGTGCCTGGAGCCTTACAGGGGGGCTCAATCAGCCCCAGCATTTT
CAWSLTGGLNQPQHF
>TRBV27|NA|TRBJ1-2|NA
TGTGCCAGCAGTGACGGGACATACTATGGCTACACCTTC
CASSDGTYYGYTF
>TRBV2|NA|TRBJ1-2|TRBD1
TGTGCCAGCAGGGAGGGACAGGGGAGCGGCTACACCTTC
CASREGQGSGYTF
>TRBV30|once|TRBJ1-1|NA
TGTGCCTGGAGTGTACAGGGTGAAGCTTTCTTT
CAWSVQGEAFF
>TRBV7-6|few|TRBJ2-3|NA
TGTGCCAGCAGCCCCTACAGGGATGATACGCAGTATTTT
CASSPYRDDTQYF
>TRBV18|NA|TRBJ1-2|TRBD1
TGTGCCAGCTCACCGTTCCTCTCCTCAGGGGGCGCAGACTATGGCTACACCTTC
CASSPFLSSGGADYGYTF